The 18 T cell receptor beta chains presented below share a single source sample, sequenced in a study of blood T cell repertoires in COVID-19. Sequencing used immunoSEQ multiplex PCR; TCRdb keeps in-frame clones, though not all of them. The table has roughly 200,000 clones, more than 85% seen once. The sequencing sample was made of peripheral blood. The receptors were gathered from a man in his sixties with acute or convalescent COVID-19.

The chain combines TRBV29-1 with TRBJ1-2, with a possible D match to TRBD1 (6 bases). The V gene's germline CDR1 is SQVTM and CDR2 ANQGSEA. CDR3 length: 12 amino acids. V dropped 7 bases and J dropped 8 bases, with 17 bases sitting between them. DNA of the CDR3: TGCAGCGCTGGAGGGGGGGGCAAAGGCTACACCTTC. It is translated as CSAGGGGKGYTF.

The chain has TRBV9 and TRBJ1-1; TRBD1 is a possible D gene (6 bases). Germline CDR1 and CDR2: SGDLS and YYNGEE. Trimming left V 0 bases short and J 5 bases short, with 14 bases between. The length of the CDR3 is 15 residues. CDR3 DNA: TGTGCCAGCAGCGTAGGAACAGGGACGAAGACTGAAGCTTTCTTT. Residues: CASSVGTGTKTEAFF.

CDR3 nucleotides: TGTGCCAGCACCTTGTGGAAGGGGCAGAGCGAGCAGTACTTC. It encodes CASTLWKGQSEQYF. The V gene is TRBV28, the J gene TRBJ2-7; TRBD1 might be the D (5 bases). Germline V lookup: CDR1 MDHEN, CDR2 SYDVKM. The CDR3 contains 14 residues. The V end lost 7 bases, the J end lost 6 bases, and 19 bases lay between the germline ends.

This clone has a handful of counts. The V gene is TRBV2, the J gene TRBJ1-2, with a possible D match to TRBD1 (6 bases). Germline CDR1 SNHLY, CDR2 FYNNEI. Trimming took 3 bases from V and 2 from J, leaving 13 bases between them. The CDR3 has 15 amino acids. CDR3 in DNA: TGTGCCAGCAGTGAGTCGGGACAAATAAACTATGGCTACACCTTC. Amino acids: CASSESGQINYGYTF.

The chain combines TRBV15 with TRBJ2-6, with 7 bases identical to TRBD2. The CDR3 runs to 17 residues. Unmatched junction bases numbered 6, after V lost 1 base and J lost 3 bases. Per germline, CDR1 LNHNV and CDR2 YYDKDF (reference sequence). CDR3 in DNA: TGTGCCACCAGCAGAGCCCCGGGAGGTGGTGGGGCCAACGTCCTGACTTTC. Translation: CATSRAPGGGGANVLTF.

The chain carries TRBV6-6 and TRBJ1-1, with D tentatively TRBD1 (5 bases). Germline lookup yields CDR1 MNHNY and CDR2 SVGAGI (reference sequence). The CDR3 loop spans 15 amino acids. Deletions cut 2 bases from V and 5 bases from J, with 15 bases between. Written as DNA, the CDR3 is TGTGCCAGCAGTTACGGGTCCTCTGGGGGGACTGAAGCTTTCTTT. It is translated as CASSYGSSGGTEAFF.

The chain is built from TRBV6-5 and TRBJ1-3; weak D call: TRBD1 (5 bases). The CDR3 covers 16 residues. V lost 0 bases, J lost 0 bases, and 9 bases lay in between. Germline assignment: CDR1 MNHEY and CDR2 SVGAGI. DNA of the CDR3: TGTGCCAGCAGTTACTCTCAGGGCCCCTCTGGAAACACCATATATTTT. It yields the protein CASSYSQGPSGNTIYF.

V and J are TRBV3-1 (or the pseudogene TRBV3-2) and TRBJ2-4; TRBD2 is a possible D gene (6 bases). Germline CDR1 LGHDT, CDR2 YNNKEL (reference sequence). The V end was cut by 2 bases, the J end by 6 bases, with 29 bases between. This CDR3 has 20 residues. This chain's CDR3 is CASSQNVGRNFSWRGNIQYF. Here the CDR3 DNA reads TGTGCCAGCAGCCAAAACGTGGGACGGAACTTCAGCTGGCGGGGAAACATTCAGTACTTC.

This chain connects TRBV6-5 to TRBJ1-2, with D tentatively TRBD1 (6 bases). Trimming cost V 4 bases and J 4 bases, with 16 bases left between them. Germline-derived CDR1 and CDR2 are MNHEY and SVGAGI. The CDR3 length is 15 residues. The CDR3: CASSSTRGGGYGYTF. The CDR3, as DNA: TGTGCCAGCAGTTCCACCCGAGGGGGTGGCTATGGCTACACCTTC.

J is TRBJ1-6 and V is TRBV18; 9 bases are a match to TRBD1. The CDR3 loop spans 18 amino acids. The ends lost 2 bases at V and 6 bases at J; junction bases unmatched: 11. The germline CDR1 and CDR2 sequences are KGHSH and LQKENI. The CDR3 sequence: CASSPSGTGQVSNSPLHF. The CDR3 DNA follows: TGTGCCAGCTCACCATCGGGGACAGGGCAAGTTTCTAATTCACCCCTCCACTTT. Looking up the rest from reference TRBV18 and TRBJ1-6 gives the full variable domain: NAGVMQNPRHLVRRRGQEARLRCSPMKGHSHVYWYRQLPEEGLKFMVYLQKENIIDESGMPKERFSAEFPKEGPSILRIQQVVRGDSAAYFCASSPSGTGQVSNSPLHFGNGTRLTVT.

The chain links TRBV7-3 to TRBJ1-1; TRBD1 matches 8 bases. The CDR3 runs to 15 residues. Per the germline V gene, CDR1 is SGHTA and CDR2 is FQGTGA. J was trimmed by 1 base and V by 5 bases; bases with no gene match: 6. DNA of the CDR3: TGTGCCAGCAGCCCCGGACAGGGAGGGAACACTGAAGCTTTCTTT. It encodes CASSPGQGGNTEAFF.

This clone was counted once. The chain combines TRBV7-6 with TRBJ2-1; tentatively, D is TRBD1 (5 bases). Germline V gene lookup returns CDR1 SGHVS and CDR2 FNYEAQ. Trimming cost V 5 bases and J 4 bases, with 15 bases left between them. The length of the CDR3 is 15 residues. The CDR3 is CASSPSLGLYNEQFF. The CDR3 DNA reads as TGTGCCAGCAGCCCGAGCCTGGGGCTGTACAATGAGCAGTTCTTC.

The chain carries TRBV5-1 and TRBJ2-7; 7 positions agree with TRBD1. The germline gives CDR1 SGHRS, CDR2 YFSETQ. J was trimmed by 5 bases and V by 4 bases; bases with no gene match: 12. The CDR3 has 15 residues. The CDR3 sequence: CASSPTRQGVNEQYF. The CDR3 DNA sequence: TGCGCCAGCAGCCCGACCCGGCAGGGGGTTAACGAGCAGTACTTC.

This sequence joins TRBV19 and TRBJ2-3; 7 bases are a match to TRBD1. CDR3 length equals 15 residues. Germline trimming cut 1 base from V and 6 bases from J; bases unmatched to any gene: 7. Germline assignment: CDR1 LNHDA and CDR2 SQIVND (reference sequence). The CDR3 sequence is CASSIVTTGKDTQYF. As DNA, the CDR3 is TGTGCCAGTAGTATAGTAACGACAGGGAAGGATACGCAGTATTTT. The full variable domain, its missing parts supplied by reference TRBV19 and TRBJ2-3, is DGGITQSPKYLFRKEGQNVTLSCEQNLNHDAMYWYRQDPGQGLRLIYYSQIVNDFQKGDIAEGYSVSREKKESFPLTVTSAQKNPTAFYLCASSIVTTGKDTQYFGPGTRLTVL.

The rearrangement uses TRBV7-8 and TRBJ2-7; D is uncertain. V lost 5 bases, J lost 3 bases, and 14 bases lay in between. CDR3 length: 14 residues. Germline loops: CDR1 SGHVS, CDR2 FQNEAQ. The CDR3 region has the DNA TGTGCCAGCAGCACCTACCCCCGTTTCTACGAGCAGTACTTC. Its protein is CASSTYPRFYEQYF.

The chain recombines TRBV7-8 with TRBJ2-5, with 7 bases fitting TRBD1. This CDR3 is 14 amino acids long. The junction had 11 bases not matched to a gene; V was cut back by 6 bases and J by 7 bases. The germline CDR1 and CDR2 sequences are SGHVS and FQNEAQ. CDR3 sequence (DNA): TGTGCCAGCAGGGTCAGACAGGGCGTGAGGACCCAGTACTTC. Translation gives CASRVRQGVRTQYF.

The V and J genes are TRBV4-1 and TRBJ1-2, with TRBD1 as a possible D gene (6 bases). CDR3 length equals 16 residues. The germline V and J ends were trimmed by 0 bases and 8 bases, with 19 bases remaining between them. Per the germline V gene, CDR1 is MGHRA and CDR2 is YSYEKL. In nucleotides, the CDR3 is TGCGCCAGCAGCCAAGATCGACAGGCCCAGACATGGGGCTACACCTTC. This gives the protein CASSQDRQAQTWGYTF.

This sequence joins TRBV11-3 and TRBJ2-1, with 10 bases lining up with TRBD2. Germline values: CDR1 SGHNT, CDR2 YENEEA. The CDR3 consists of 16 residues. V was pared by 8 bases and J by 5 bases, with 12 bases of the junction left unmatched. CDR3 sequence (DNA): TGTGCCAGCTCCACGACTTCTAGCGGGGGTCACAATGAGCAGTTCTTC. This gives the protein CASSTTSSGGHNEQFF. Complete variable domain (other parts from reference TRBV11-3 and TRBJ2-1): EAGVVQSPRYKIIEKKQPVAFWCNPISGHNTLYWYLQNLGQGPELLIRYENEEAVDDSQLPKDRFSAERLKGVDSTLKIQPAELGDSAVYLCASSTTSSGGHNEQFFGPGTRLTVL.